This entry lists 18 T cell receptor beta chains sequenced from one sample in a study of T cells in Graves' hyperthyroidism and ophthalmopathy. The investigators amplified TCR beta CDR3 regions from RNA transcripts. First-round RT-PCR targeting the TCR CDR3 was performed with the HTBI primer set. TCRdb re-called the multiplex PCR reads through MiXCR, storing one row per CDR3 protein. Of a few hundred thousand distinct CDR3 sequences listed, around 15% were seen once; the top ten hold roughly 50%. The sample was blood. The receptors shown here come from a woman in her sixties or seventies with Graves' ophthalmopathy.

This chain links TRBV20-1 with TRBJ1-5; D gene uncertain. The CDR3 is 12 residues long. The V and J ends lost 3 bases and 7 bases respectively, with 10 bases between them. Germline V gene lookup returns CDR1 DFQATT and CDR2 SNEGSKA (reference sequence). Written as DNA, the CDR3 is TGCAGTGCTAGGGAGGTCGGGCAGCCCCAGCATTTT. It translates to CSAREVGQPQHF.

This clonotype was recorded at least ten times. This CDR3 reads CSAIPEATEAFF. The CDR3 bases are TGCAGTGCTATTCCCGAAGCCACTGAAGCTTTCTTT. The V and J genes are TRBV20-1 and TRBJ1-1; D gene ambiguous. The V gene's germline CDR1 is DFQATT and CDR2 SNEGSKA (reference sequence). The CDR3 is 12 residues long. The ends were cut back, 4 bases at V and 4 bases at J, with 10 bases in the middle.

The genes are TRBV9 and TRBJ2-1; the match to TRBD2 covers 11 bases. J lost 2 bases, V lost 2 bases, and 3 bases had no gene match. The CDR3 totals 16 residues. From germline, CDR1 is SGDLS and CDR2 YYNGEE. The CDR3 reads CASSVGLAGTYNEQFF. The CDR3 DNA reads TGTGCCAGCAGCGTCGGACTAGCGGGTACCTACAATGAGCAGTTCTTC. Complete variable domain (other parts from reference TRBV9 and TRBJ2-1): DSGVTQTPKHLITATGQRVTLRCSPRSGDLSVYWYQQSLDQGLQFLIQYYNGEERAKGNILERFSAQQFPDLHSELNLSSLELGDSALYFCASSVGLAGTYNEQFFGPGTRLTVL.

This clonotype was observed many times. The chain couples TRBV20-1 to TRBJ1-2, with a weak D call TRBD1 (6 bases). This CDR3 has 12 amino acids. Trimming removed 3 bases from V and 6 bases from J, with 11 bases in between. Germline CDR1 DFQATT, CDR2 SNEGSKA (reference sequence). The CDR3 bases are TGCAGTGCTAGCGAGGGGGACCATGGCTACACCTTC. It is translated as CSASEGDHGYTF.

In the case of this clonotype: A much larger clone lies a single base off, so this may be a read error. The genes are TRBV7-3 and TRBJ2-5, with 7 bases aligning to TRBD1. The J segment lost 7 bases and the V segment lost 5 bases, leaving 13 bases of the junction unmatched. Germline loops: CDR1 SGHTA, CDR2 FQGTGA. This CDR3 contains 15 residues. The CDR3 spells CASSGTGALGVTQYF. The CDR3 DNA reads TGTGCCAGCAGCGGCACAGGGGCGCTGGGGGTGACCCAGTACTTC.

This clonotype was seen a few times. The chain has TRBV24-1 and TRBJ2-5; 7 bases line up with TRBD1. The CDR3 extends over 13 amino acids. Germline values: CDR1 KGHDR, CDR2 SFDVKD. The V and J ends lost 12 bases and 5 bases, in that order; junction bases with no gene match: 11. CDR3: CASGEGGIETQYF. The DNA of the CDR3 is TGTGCCTCTGGTGAAGGGGGCATTGAGACCCAGTACTTC.

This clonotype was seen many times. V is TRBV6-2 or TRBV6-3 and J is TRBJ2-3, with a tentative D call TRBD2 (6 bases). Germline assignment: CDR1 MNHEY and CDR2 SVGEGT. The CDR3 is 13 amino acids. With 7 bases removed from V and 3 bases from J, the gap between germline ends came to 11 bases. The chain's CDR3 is CASTNAGTDTQYF. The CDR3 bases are TGTGCCAGCACCAACGCGGGAACAGATACGCAGTATTTT.

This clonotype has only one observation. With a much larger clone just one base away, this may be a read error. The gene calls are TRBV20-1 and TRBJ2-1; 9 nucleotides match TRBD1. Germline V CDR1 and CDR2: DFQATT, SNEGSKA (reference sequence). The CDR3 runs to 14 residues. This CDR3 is CSATSGQGRHEQSF. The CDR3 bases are TGCAGTGCTACGTCGGGACAGGGAAGACATGAGCAGTCCTTC.

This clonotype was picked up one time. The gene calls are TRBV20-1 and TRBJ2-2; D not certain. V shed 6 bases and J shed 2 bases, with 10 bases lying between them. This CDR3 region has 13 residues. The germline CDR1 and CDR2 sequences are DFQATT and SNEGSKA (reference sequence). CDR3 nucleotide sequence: TGCAGTGCCTTACAGCTAAACACCGGGGAGCTGTTTTTT. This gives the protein CSALQLNTGELFF.

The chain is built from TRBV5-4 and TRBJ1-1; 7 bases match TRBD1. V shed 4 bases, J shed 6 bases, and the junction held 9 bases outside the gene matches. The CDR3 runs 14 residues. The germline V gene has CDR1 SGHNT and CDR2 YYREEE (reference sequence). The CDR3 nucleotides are TGTGCCAGCAGCGCAGGGGACAGATTCTCTGAAGCTTTCTTT. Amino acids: CASSAGDRFSEAFF. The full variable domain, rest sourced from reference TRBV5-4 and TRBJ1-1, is ETGVTQSPTHLIKTRGQQVTLRCSSQSGHNTVSWYQQALGQGPQFIFQYYREEENGRGNFPPRFSGLQFPNYSSELNVNALELDDSALYLCASSAGDRFSEAFFGQGTRLTVV.

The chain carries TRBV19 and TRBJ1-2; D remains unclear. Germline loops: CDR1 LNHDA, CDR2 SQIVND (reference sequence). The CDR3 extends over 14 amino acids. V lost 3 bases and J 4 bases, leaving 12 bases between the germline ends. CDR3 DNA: TGTGCCAGTAGTATCGGGCAGGTCGGCTATGGCTACACCTTC. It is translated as CASSIGQVGYGYTF.

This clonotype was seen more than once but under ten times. CDR3 region: CASSYYGQGGGTF. The CDR3 region has the DNA TGTGCCAGCAGCTATTATGGACAGGGCGGGGGCACCTTC. The V gene is TRBV7-9, the J gene TRBJ1-2; 8 bases line up with TRBD1. With 4 bases clipped from V and 13 bases from J, the junction kept 11 bases outside the gene matches. The CDR3 loop spans 13 amino acids. Per the germline V gene, CDR1 is SEHNR and CDR2 is FQNEAQ (reference sequence).

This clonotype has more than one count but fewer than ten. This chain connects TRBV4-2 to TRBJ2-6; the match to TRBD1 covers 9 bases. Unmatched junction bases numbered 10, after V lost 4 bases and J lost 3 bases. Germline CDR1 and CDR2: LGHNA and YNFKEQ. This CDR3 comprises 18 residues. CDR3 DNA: TGTGCCAGCAGCCTAAGCCGGGACAGGGCGAGTGGGGCCAACGTCCTGACTTTC. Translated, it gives CASSLSRDRASGANVLTF.

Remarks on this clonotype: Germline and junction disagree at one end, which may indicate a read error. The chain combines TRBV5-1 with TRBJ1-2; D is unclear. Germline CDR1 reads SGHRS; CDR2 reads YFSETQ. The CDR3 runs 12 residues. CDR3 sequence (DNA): TGTGCCAGCAGCTTGTGGGAGAGTGGCTACACCTTC. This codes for CASSLWESGYTF.

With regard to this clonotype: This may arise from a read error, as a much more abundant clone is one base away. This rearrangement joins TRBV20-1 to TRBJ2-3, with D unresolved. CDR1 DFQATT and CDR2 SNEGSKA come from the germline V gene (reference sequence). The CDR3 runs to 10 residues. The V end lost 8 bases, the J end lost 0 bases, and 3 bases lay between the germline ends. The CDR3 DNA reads TGCAGTAGCAGCACAGATACGCAGTATTTT. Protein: CSSSTDTQYF.

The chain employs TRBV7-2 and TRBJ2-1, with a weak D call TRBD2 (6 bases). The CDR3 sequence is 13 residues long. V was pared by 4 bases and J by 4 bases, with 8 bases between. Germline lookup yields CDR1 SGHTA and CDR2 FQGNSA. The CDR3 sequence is CASSWGTYNEQFF. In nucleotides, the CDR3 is TGTGCCAGCAGCTGGGGGACTTACAATGAGCAGTTCTTC.

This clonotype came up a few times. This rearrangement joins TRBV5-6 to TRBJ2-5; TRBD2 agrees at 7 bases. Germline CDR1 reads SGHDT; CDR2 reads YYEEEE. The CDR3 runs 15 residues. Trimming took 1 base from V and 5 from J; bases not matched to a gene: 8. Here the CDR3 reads CASSLMPAGIETQYF. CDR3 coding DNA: TGTGCCAGCAGCTTGATGCCAGCGGGGATTGAGACCCAGTACTTC. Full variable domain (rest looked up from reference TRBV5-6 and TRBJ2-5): DAGVTQSPTHLIKTRGQQVTLRCSPKSGHDTVSWYQQALGQGPQFIFQYYEEEERQRGNFPDRFSGHQFPNYSSELNVNALLLGDSALYLCASSLMPAGIETQYFGPGTRLLVL.

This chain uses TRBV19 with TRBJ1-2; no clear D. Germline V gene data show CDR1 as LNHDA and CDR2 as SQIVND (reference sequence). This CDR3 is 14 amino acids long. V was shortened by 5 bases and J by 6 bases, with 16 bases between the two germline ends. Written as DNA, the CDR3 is TGTGCCAGTAGTCCACAATTCCCCGTTAATGGCTACACCTTC. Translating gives CASSPQFPVNGYTF.